Presented here are 22 T cell receptor beta chains from one specimen sequenced in a study of shared clonotypes between healthy human individuals. Naive CD8 cells lacked CD45RO and underwent positive selection for CCR7, leaving out terminally differentiated effector memory CD45RA+ cells. Libraries were prepared by immunoSEQ multiplex PCR; TCRdb keeps only in-frame clonotypes and omits some of them. In the table there are about 2.2 million clones, approximately 94% of which are singletons. Sequenced input: naive CD8+ T cells from PBMCs. These receptors all come from a man younger than 35 in good health. Some clones in this sample may be carry-over from other donors' samples.

This CDR3 is CASSPEYSNFGPLVSHGYTF. CDR3 DNA sequence: TGTGCCAGCAGTCCAGAGTACTCCAATTTCGGACCACTAGTGTCTCATGGCTACACCTTC. This chain links TRBV27 with TRBJ1-2; D gene uncertain. Germline CDR1 and CDR2: MNHEY and SMNVEV (reference sequence). The length of the CDR3 is 20 residues. The V end was cut by 5 bases, the J end by 6 bases, with 34 bases between.

About this clone: The same CDR3 arises from other DNA sequences in this sample as well. V usage is TRBV4-1 and J usage is TRBJ2-7, with 8 bases that match TRBD2. Per the germline V gene, CDR1 is MGHRA and CDR2 is YSYEKL. V lost 1 base and J lost 3; bases outside the gene matches: 8. The CDR3 sequence is 16 residues long. CDR3 nucleotide sequence: TGCGCCAGCAGCCAAGGGCTAGCGGGCACCCTCTACGAGCAGTACTTC. This gives the protein CASSQGLAGTLYEQYF.

The V gene is TRBV29-1, the J gene TRBJ2-1; 9 nucleotides agree with TRBD1. CDR1 is SQVTM and CDR2 is ANQGSEA in the germline V gene. CDR3 length: 13 residues. V dropped 6 bases and J dropped 10; count of bases not matched to a gene: 10. CDR3 coding DNA: TGCAGCGTCGGACTACAGGGGGCGTGGGAGCAGTTCTTC. Protein: CSVGLQGAWEQFF.

The CDR3 nucleotides are TGTGCCAGCAGTTTCAATTGGCAGGGATATGGCTACACCTTC. It yields the protein CASSFNWQGYGYTF. The chain has TRBV28 and TRBJ1-2; maybe TRBD1 (5 bases). CDR1 MDHEN and CDR2 SYDVKM come from the germline V gene. V was pared by 3 bases and J by 5 bases, with 13 bases between. The CDR3 consists of 14 residues.

Written as DNA, the CDR3 is TGTGCCAGCAGCCCCAGGGTCGGTTCACCCCTCCACTTT. Encoded protein: CASSPRVGSPLHF. The rearrangement joins TRBV27 to TRBJ1-6; weak D call: TRBD1 (5 bases). Germline V gives CDR1 MNHEY, CDR2 SMNVEV (reference sequence). The CDR3 is 13 amino acids. V was shortened by 6 bases and J by 9 bases, with 12 bases between the two germline ends.

The V call is TRBV6-5, the J call TRBJ2-1; 8 bases are a match to TRBD2. The CDR3 covers 15 residues. The junction had 8 bases not matched to a gene; V was cut back by 3 bases and J by 7 bases. The V gene's germline CDR1 is MNHEY and CDR2 SVGAGI. CDR3 loop: CASSYLAGIENEQFF. The CDR3 DNA follows: TGTGCCAGCAGTTATTTAGCGGGAATAGAAAATGAGCAGTTCTTC.

This CDR3 is CASSPLGLAGPDNEQFF. CDR3 in DNA: TGTGCCAGCAGTCCCTTGGGACTAGCGGGGCCAGACAATGAGCAGTTCTTC. This chain connects TRBV27 to TRBJ2-1; 13 bases fit TRBD2. J lost 5 bases, V lost 5 bases, and 9 bases had no gene match. CDR3 length: 17 amino acids. Germline CDR1 MNHEY, CDR2 SMNVEV (reference sequence).

This clone showed up just once. The CDR3 loop is CASSITRAANQPQHF. The CDR3 DNA reads TGTGCCAGTAGTATAACCCGGGCGGCCAATCAGCCCCAGCATTTT. The chain links TRBV19 to TRBJ1-5, with D hard to call. The CDR3 contains 15 residues. Germline V gene sequence: CDR1 LNHDA, CDR2 SQIVND (reference sequence). V dropped 2 bases and J dropped 3 bases, with 11 bases sitting between them.

The J gene is TRBJ1-4, the V gene TRBV27; D is unclear. Trimming cost V 2 bases and J 0 bases, with 4 bases left between them. Germline CDR1 is MNHEY and CDR2 is SMNVEV (reference sequence). The CDR3 extends over 14 amino acids. CDR3 nucleotide sequence: TGTGCCAGCAGTTTAGGGCCAACTAATGAAAAACTGTTTTTT. The encoded protein is CASSLGPTNEKLFF.

This clone was seen only once. The chain is built from TRBV28 and TRBJ2-1; 7 bases are shared with TRBD2. Germline values: CDR1 MDHEN, CDR2 SYDVKM. The CDR3 sequence is 17 residues long. J gave up 2 bases and V 4 bases, and 11 bases lay outside the gene matches. CDR3 sequence: CASSSLWTRNAYNEQFF. As DNA, the CDR3 is TGTGCCAGCAGTTCCCTCTGGACTAGAAATGCCTACAATGAGCAGTTCTTC.

The chain is built from TRBV5-5 and TRBJ2-7; unclear D gene. CDR3 size: 14 residues. With 0 bases removed from V and 5 bases from J, the gap between germline ends came to 12 bases. Per the germline V gene, CDR1 is SGHKS and CDR2 is YYEKEE (reference sequence). CDR3 region: CASSLGPFVHEQYF. CDR3 DNA sequence: TGTGCCAGCAGCTTGGGTCCGTTCGTCCACGAGCAGTACTTC.

V is TRBV9 and J is TRBJ2-5; D is possibly TRBD2 (5 bases). This CDR3 contains 14 residues. Germline assignment: CDR1 SGDLS and CDR2 YYNGEE. V was shortened by 0 bases and J by 10 bases, with 16 bases between the two germline ends. CDR3 in DNA: TGTGCCAGCAGCGTAGGGAGGACGGCCGGCAACCAGTACTTC. Its protein is CASSVGRTAGNQYF.

This sequence joins TRBV5-4 and TRBJ2-1; 11 bases fit TRBD2. V lost 4 bases, J lost 6 bases, and 6 bases stayed unmatched. The CDR3 sequence is 15 residues long. Per germline, CDR1 SGHNT and CDR2 YYREEE (reference sequence). CDR3 amino acids: CASSAVAGGFNEQFF. Here the CDR3 DNA reads TGTGCCAGCAGCGCGGTAGCGGGAGGGTTCAATGAGCAGTTCTTC.

The V and J genes are TRBV28 and TRBJ2-4; 10 nucleotides match TRBD1. Germline trimming cut 6 bases from V and 15 bases from J; bases unmatched to any gene: 17. The germline gives CDR1 MDHEN, CDR2 SYDVKM. This CDR3 comprises 15 residues. The CDR3 region is CASSPRGTGASQRYF. In DNA, the CDR3 is TGTGCCAGCAGCCCAAGAGGGACAGGGGCCTCCCAGAGGTACTTC.

This rearrangement joins TRBV5-4 to TRBJ2-5; D call uncertain. V was clipped by 4 bases and J by 7 bases, with 11 bases between them. The CDR3 is 12 residues long. Germline CDR1 SGHNT, CDR2 YYREEE (reference sequence). The CDR3 is CASSPTGSTQYF. The CDR3 DNA is TGTGCCAGCAGCCCTACCGGGTCGACCCAGTACTTC.

CDR3 nucleotide sequence: TGTGCCAGAAGCTTGGACAGGGGTCGGAATGAGCAGTTCTTC. It translates to CARSLDRGRNEQFF. V and J are TRBV5-3 and TRBJ2-1, with TRBD1 matching 7 bases. TRBV5-3 is an ORF for which the function is uncertain. The CDR3 contains 14 residues. J lost 7 bases, V lost 0 bases, and 4 bases had no gene match.

This chain links TRBV11-2 with TRBJ2-7, with 11 bases identical to TRBD2. Losses at the gene ends were 2 bases for V and 0 bases for J; bases not matched to a gene: 3. The germline CDR1 and CDR2 sequences are SGHAT and FQNNGV. The CDR3 spans 16 residues. CDR3 protein: CASSLTGLAGSYEQYF. The CDR3 DNA reads TGTGCCAGCAGCTTAACCGGACTAGCGGGCTCCTACGAGCAGTACTTC. The full variable domain, rest sourced from reference TRBV11-2 and TRBJ2-7, is EAGVAQSPRYKIIEKRQSVAFWCNPISGHATLYWYQQILGQGPKLLIQFQNNGVVDDSQLPKDRFSAERLKGVDSTLKIQPAKLEDSAVYLCASSLTGLAGSYEQYFGPGTRLTVT.

This rearrangement joins TRBV5-6 to TRBJ1-5; D is perhaps TRBD1 (5 bases). Trimming took 4 bases from V and 4 from J, leaving 12 bases between them. The germline gives CDR1 SGHDT, CDR2 YYEEEE. There are 14 residues in the CDR3. The CDR3, as DNA: TGTGCCAGCAGCACACCCAAGGGGAATCAGCCCCAGCATTTT. Encoded protein: CASSTPKGNQPQHF. The complete variable domain, with remaining parts taken from reference TRBV5-6 and TRBJ1-5, reads DAGVTQSPTHLIKTRGQQVTLRCSPKSGHDTVSWYQQALGQGPQFIFQYYEEEERQRGNFPDRFSGHQFPNYSSELNVNALLLGDSALYLCASSTPKGNQPQHFGDGTRLSIL.

Of note for this clone: Other DNA sequences in this sample translate to the same CDR3. The genes are TRBV27 and TRBJ2-7, with D possibly matching TRBD1 (5 bases). This CDR3 contains 14 residues. Germline CDR1 is MNHEY and CDR2 is SMNVEV (reference sequence). V shed 2 bases and J shed 3 bases, with 11 bases lying between them. The DNA for the CDR3 is TGTGCCAGCAGTTTAAGGGGAACCCTCTACGAGCAGTACTTC. Translated: CASSLRGTLYEQYF.

V gene TRBV5-1 combines with J gene TRBJ2-2; 7 nucleotides agree with TRBD1. V shed 7 bases and J 5 bases; nucleotides not matched to a gene: 8. The length of the CDR3 is 14 residues. The germline V gene encodes CDR1 SGHRS and CDR2 YFSETQ. CDR3 sequence reads: CASETGAFTGELFF. The DNA of the CDR3 is TGCGCCAGCGAAACAGGGGCCTTTACCGGGGAGCTGTTTTTT.

The chain recombines TRBV28 with TRBJ2-7; D gene ambiguous. Germline CDR1 is MDHEN and CDR2 is SYDVKM. The CDR3 runs to 14 residues. V was shortened by 5 bases and J by 5 bases, with 16 bases between the two germline ends. The CDR3 coding sequence is TGTGCCAGCAGTCCCCTCGGAGTTGGGAACGAGCAGTACTTC. Translated, it gives CASSPLGVGNEQYF.

The rearrangement joins TRBV19 to TRBJ2-7; D possibly corresponds to TRBD1 (5 bases). V lost 6 bases, J lost 10 bases, and 22 bases lay in between. This CDR3 contains 14 residues. Germline CDR1 is LNHDA and CDR2 is SQIVND (reference sequence). The CDR3 sequence is CASRNRVGLSDQYF. CDR3 coding DNA: TGTGCCAGTAGGAACCGGGTGGGGCTATCCGATCAGTACTTC.